The rows below give T cell receptor beta chains drawn from one sample of a study of control samples from healthy donors and cancer patients. Libraries were prepared by immunoSEQ multiplex PCR; TCRdb keeps only in-frame clonotypes and omits some of them. The table has more than 95,000 clones, approximately 92% seen once. The sample taken for sequencing was PBMCs. Receptors originate from a woman in her forties or fifties with colorectal cancer. Both conserved end residues are part of each CDR3. A D gene is named only where the DNA matches it firmly. Part of the rows lack a size; the others show once, few, many or a class for expanded clones.

v_call	d_call	clone_size	j_call	cdr3_nt	cdr3_aa
TRBV21-1	-	-	TRBJ1-5	TGTGCCAGCAGAAGGGCCGGGAAGGTAAGGAGCAATCAGCCCCAGCATTTT	CASRRAGKVRSNQPQHF
TRBV7-2	-	-	TRBJ1-2	TGTGCCAGCAGCCCAAGGGTGGGCGGTAACTATGGCTACACCTTC	CASSPRVGGNYGYTF
TRBV18	TRBD1	-	TRBJ1-2	TGTGCCAGCTCGTCAGGGGGCTACTATGGCTACACCTTC	CASSSGGYYGYTF
TRBV29-1	-	-	TRBJ2-3	TGCAGCGTTGCCAGGGTCACAGATACGCAGTATTTT	CSVARVTDTQYF
TRBV3-1/TRBV3-2	TRBD1	-	TRBJ2-4	TGTGCCAGCAGCCCCGCCGGGACAGGGAACGTCATTCAGTACTTC	CASSPAGTGNVIQYF
TRBV12-3/TRBV12-4	-	-	TRBJ1-5	TGTGCCAGCAGTTTAACCGGCAATCAGCCCCAGCATTTT	CASSLTGNQPQHF
TRBV5-1	TRBD1	-	TRBJ2-2	TGCGCCAGCACGCGACAGGGGACCGGGGAGCTGTTTTTT	CASTRQGTGELFF
TRBV7-6	-	-	TRBJ2-1	TGTGCCAGCAGCGTGTTACGGGACACCCCCTACAATGAGCAGTTCTTC	CASSVLRDTPYNEQFF
TRBV5-4	TRBD1	once	TRBJ1-1	TGTGCCAGCAGCTCCGGGACAGGGTTTAACACTGAAGCTTTCTTT	CASSSGTGFNTEAFF
TRBV19	TRBD1	-	TRBJ2-3	TGTGCCAGTAGCGATACGACAGGGCCGGGCACAGATACGCAGTATTTT	CASSDTTGPGTDTQYF
TRBV7-8	-	-	TRBJ2-1	TGTGCCAGCAGCTCACAGGGATCCAATGAGCAGTTCTTC	CASSSQGSNEQFF
TRBV5-4	-	-	TRBJ2-2	TGTGCCAGCAGCTTTCGGGGGGCGGTCGCCGGGGAGCTGTTTTTT	CASSFRGAVAGELFF
TRBV28	TRBD1	-	TRBJ2-6	TGTGCCAGCAGGCTGACAGGGGATTCTGGGGCCAACGTCCTGACTTTC	CASRLTGDSGANVLTF
TRBV27	-	-	TRBJ2-2	TGTGCCAGCAGTTTTTTGCCCGGGGAGCTGTTTTTT	CASSFLPGELFF
TRBV3-1/TRBV3-2	-	-	TRBJ1-1	TGTGCCAGCAGCCCCTCTGAATCGAACACTGAAGCTTTCTTT	CASSPSESNTEAFF
TRBV5-5	TRBD1	-	TRBJ2-1	TGTGCCAGCAGCTCACCGGGACAGACCTACAATGAGCAGTTCTTC	CASSSPGQTYNEQFF
TRBV6-2/TRBV6-3	TRBD2	-	TRBJ2-2	TGTGCCAGCAGCTCTAGCGGGGGGGCGGGCGGGGAGCTGTTTTTT	CASSSSGGAGGELFF
TRBV19	-	-	TRBJ1-4	TGTGCCAGTACGGACAGAACTGGCGAAAAACTGTTTTTT	CASTDRTGEKLFF
TRBV10-3	-	-	TRBJ2-7	TGTGCCACCCAAGCCGGGCCTCAGGACCACGAGCAGTACTTC	CATQAGPQDHEQYF
TRBV27	-	few	TRBJ1-1	TGTGCCAGCAGGTTGGGCGGTGAAGCTTTCTTT	CASRLGGEAFF
TRBV19	-	once	TRBJ2-2	TGTGCCAGTAGTATCCAGGGGAGCACCGGGGAGCTGTTTTTT	CASSIQGSTGELFF
TRBV7-9	-	-	TRBJ2-1	TGTGCCAGCAGCGGTATAGGGAATGAGCAGTTCTTC	CASSGIGNEQFF
TRBV29-1	-	-	TRBJ1-2	TGCAGCGTTGTGGACAGTAACTATGGCTACACCTTC	CSVVDSNYGYTF
TRBV10-3	-	-	TRBJ2-5	TGTGCCATCGGCGGGACACAAGAGACCCAGTACTTC	CAIGGTQETQYF